These 21 T cell receptor beta chains were all obtained from the same sample, sequenced in a study of T-cell reconstitution after alpha-beta-depleted transplantation in children. Unique molecular identifiers were incorporated during preparation of the TCRbeta library. TCRdb called the PCR reads again in MiXCR, with one record for every CDR3 protein. The table records hundreds of thousands of distinct CDR3 sequences, 15% to 20% of them present only once. The specimen was PBMCs from the stem cell graft donor, collected from the stem cell graft. These receptors originate from a human donor who donated a stem cell graft to a child with acute myeloid leukemia.

The sample holds many counts of this clonotype. The rearrangement joins TRBV29-1 to TRBJ1-2; the D is unclear. The V end was cut by 6 bases, the J end by 3 bases, with 17 bases between. The CDR3 loop spans 14 amino acids. Looked up from germline, CDR1 is SQVTM and CDR2 is ANQGSEA. The CDR3 here is CSVDRESGDYGYTF. The CDR3, as DNA: TGCAGCGTGGACCGAGAGTCCGGCGACTATGGCTACACCTTC. Full variable domain (missing parts from reference TRBV29-1 and TRBJ1-2): SAVISQKPSRDICQRGTSLTIQCQVDSQVTMMFWYRQQPGQSLTLIATANQGSEATYESGFVIDKFPISRPNLTFSTLTVSNMSPEDSSIYLCSVDRESGDYGYTFGSGTRLTVV.

This clonotype showed up many times. This sequence joins TRBV20-1 and TRBJ2-5; no clear D. Germline CDR1 and CDR2: DFQATT and SNEGSKA (reference sequence). Trimming removed 1 base from V and 1 base from J, with 13 bases in between. The CDR3 runs 15 residues. CDR3 in amino acids: CSARVPQASQETQYF. The DNA for the CDR3 is TGCAGTGCTAGAGTCCCCCAGGCAAGCCAAGAGACCCAGTACTTC.

About this clonotype: It may be a read error: a sequence one base away is much more abundant. The V and J genes are TRBV7-7 and TRBJ2-2, with TRBD1 as a possible D gene (6 bases). Germline-derived CDR1 and CDR2 are SSHAT and FNYEAQ (reference sequence). The CDR3 totals 13 residues. CDR3 loop: CASSQEGEGDLFF. CDR3 in DNA: TGTGCCAGCAGCCAAGAGGGGGAAGGGGACCTGTTTTTT. Full variable domain (outside the CDR3, taken from reference TRBV7-7 and TRBJ2-2): GAGVSQSPRYKVTKRGQDVTLRCDPISSHATLYWYQQALGQGPEFLTYFNYEAQPDKSGLPSDRFSAERPEGSISTLTIQRTEQRDSAMYRCASSQEGEGDLFFGEGSRLTVL.

This clonotype was seen repeatedly, ten times or more. CDR3 DNA: TGCAGTGCCGACTCAAGACAGGGGAGCACAGATACGCAGTATTTT. Translation gives CSADSRQGSTDTQYF. The chain has TRBV20-1 and TRBJ2-3; TRBD1 matches 8 bases. CDR1 is DFQATT and CDR2 is SNEGSKA in the germline V gene (reference sequence). CDR3 length equals 15 residues. Trimming removed 6 bases from V and 0 bases from J; junction bases left unmatched: 8.

This clonotype has a count of ten or more. The V gene is TRBV27, the J gene TRBJ2-3; TRBD2 agrees at 7 bases. Germline V gene lookup returns CDR1 MNHEY and CDR2 SMNVEV (reference sequence). The CDR3 is made up of 14 amino acids. J gave up 3 bases and V 3 bases, and 3 bases lay outside the gene matches. The CDR3 reads CASSFPGLTDTQYF. DNA of the CDR3: TGTGCCAGCAGTTTCCCGGGACTAACAGATACGCAGTATTTT.

Only a few counts were recorded for this clonotype. CDR3: CASSKGPTDTQYF. CDR3 in DNA: TGCGCCAGCAGTAAGGGGCCCACAGATACGCAGTATTTT. The chain carries TRBV5-1 and TRBJ2-3, with D maybe TRBD1 (5 bases). The CDR3 totals 13 residues. From germline, CDR1 is SGHRS and CDR2 YFSETQ. Between the trimmed V and J ends, which lost 5 bases and 2 bases, there was a span of 9 bases. Together with reference TRBV5-1 and TRBJ2-3, the CDR3 gives the full variable domain: KAGVTQTPRYLIKTRGQQVTLSCSPISGHRSVSWYQQTPGQGLQFLFEYFSETQRNKGNFPGRFSGRQFSNSRSEMNVSTLELGDSALYLCASSKGPTDTQYFGPGTRLTVL.

In its sample, this clonotype was seen many times. The rearrangement uses TRBV20-1 and TRBJ2-2; 14 bases fit TRBD2. Germline V lookup: CDR1 DFQATT, CDR2 SNEGSKA (reference sequence). V lost 5 bases and J lost 5; bases outside the gene matches: 10. The CDR3 spans 17 residues. CDR3 DNA: TGCAGTGCTCTCGATCCGGGACTAGCGGGGGCTACCGGGGAGCTGTTTTTT. It encodes CSALDPGLAGATGELFF.

This clonotype came up a few times. V and J are TRBV5-1 and TRBJ1-5; TRBD1 is a possible D gene (6 bases). There are 20 residues in the CDR3. Trimming shortened V by 10 bases and J by 3 bases, and 35 bases separated the two germline ends. From germline, CDR1 is SGHRS and CDR2 YFSETQ. The CDR3 DNA follows: TGCGCCTACGTACCCACACCGGGACAACCTAAGAAGGGGTACAATCAGCCCCAGCATTTT. It is translated as CAYVPTPGQPKKGYNQPQHF. The whole variable domain, remainder taken from reference TRBV5-1 and TRBJ1-5, is KAGVTQTPRYLIKTRGQQVTLSCSPISGHRSVSWYQQTPGQGLQFLFEYFSETQRNKGNFPGRFSGRQFSNSRSEMNVSTLELGDSALYLCAYVPTPGQPKKGYNQPQHFGDGTRLSIL.

The chain uses TRBV7-9 and TRBJ1-1; possibly TRBD1 for D (6 bases). The CDR3 has 15 amino acids. The V gene's germline CDR1 is SEHNR and CDR2 FQNEAQ (reference sequence). V lost 5 bases, J lost 1 base, and 14 bases lay in between. The CDR3 sequence is CASSARDISNTEAFF. CDR3 in DNA: TGTGCCAGCAGCGCTAGGGACATTTCGAACACTGAAGCTTTCTTT.

CDR3 sequence: CASSYGTDDDEQYF. The DNA of the CDR3 is TGTGCCAGCAGTTACGGGACAGATGACGACGAGCAGTACTTC. V gene TRBV6-2 or TRBV6-3 combines with J gene TRBJ2-7; 7 bases align to TRBD1. The CDR3 contains 14 residues. Germline-derived CDR1 and CDR2 are MNHEY and SVGEGT. After removal of 2 bases from V and 5 bases from J, the junction contained 6 bases not matched to a gene.

About this clonotype: This may arise from a read error, as a much more abundant clone is one base away. The J gene is TRBJ2-7, the V gene TRBV29-1; 7 bases are shared with TRBD2. The CDR3 consists of 13 residues. The ends lost 4 bases at V and 3 bases at J; junction bases unmatched: 6. Germline loops: CDR1 SQVTM, CDR2 ANQGSEA. In DNA, the CDR3 is TGCAGCGTTGGGACGGGGACTATCTACGAGCAGTACTTC. This gives the protein CSVGTGTIYEQYF.

This clonotype was found many times. The chain carries TRBV4-2 and TRBJ2-3; D is ambiguous. The CDR3 sequence is 14 residues long. CDR1 is LGHNA and CDR2 is YNFKEQ in the germline V gene. V was clipped by 4 bases and J by 6 bases, with 14 bases between them. The CDR3 region has the DNA TGTGCCAGCAGCCGCTCAAAGCAGGAGGATACGCAGTATTTT. Its protein is CASSRSKQEDTQYF.

Many counts were recorded for this clonotype. This chain joins TRBV9 and TRBJ2-1; 10 positions agree with TRBD1. The germline V gene encodes CDR1 SGDLS and CDR2 YYNGEE. J gave up 6 bases and V 1 base, and 10 bases lay outside the gene matches. This CDR3 is 17 amino acids long. In DNA form, the CDR3 reads TGTGCCAGCAGCGTACTGACAGGGACAGGGGACCTCAATGAGCAGTTCTTC. This gives the protein CASSVLTGTGDLNEQFF.

This clonotype was seen at least ten times. The genes are TRBV20-1 and TRBJ2-3; 8 nucleotides match TRBD2. Unmatched junction bases numbered 6, after V lost 2 bases and J lost 2 bases. Germline V gene data show CDR1 as DFQATT and CDR2 as SNEGSKA (reference sequence). CDR3 length: 15 amino acids. This CDR3 is CSARNSGGTTDTQYF. In nucleotides, the CDR3 is TGCAGTGCTAGAAACTCGGGGGGGACCACAGATACGCAGTATTTT.

The chain uses TRBV11-2 and TRBJ2-2; no definite D call. V was trimmed by 3 bases and J by 6 bases, leaving 14 bases between them. CDR1 SGHAT and CDR2 FQNNGV come from the germline V gene. CDR3 size: 15 residues. This CDR3 is CASSFNLLEAGELFF. CDR3 in DNA: TGTGCCAGCAGCTTCAACCTGCTCGAGGCCGGGGAGCTGTTTTTT.

This clonotype was counted between two and nine times. The rearrangement links TRBV9 to TRBJ1-2; no reliable D call. The V gene lost 4 bases and the J gene lost 0 bases, with 13 bases spanning the gap. Germline V gives CDR1 SGDLS, CDR2 YYNGEE. CDR3 length equals 15 residues. CDR3 nucleotide sequence: TGTGCCAGCAGCCCCAGTCTGGGGTCTAACTATGGCTACACCTTC. Its translation: CASSPSLGSNYGYTF. Full variable domain (rest looked up from reference TRBV9 and TRBJ1-2): DSGVTQTPKHLITATGQRVTLRCSPRSGDLSVYWYQQSLDQGLQFLIQYYNGEERAKGNILERFSAQQFPDLHSELNLSSLELGDSALYFCASSPSLGSNYGYTFGSGTRLTVV.

This chain uses TRBV12-3 or TRBV12-4 with TRBJ2-2; D perhaps matches TRBD1 (6 bases). Trimming cost V 5 bases and J 0 bases, with 16 bases left between them. CDR3 length: 17 residues. Here the CDR3 DNA reads TGTGCCAGCAGTAGGGCCCAACAGGGTCCGAACACCGGGGAGCTGTTTTTT. It translates to CASSRAQQGPNTGELFF.

There are many counts of this clonotype. V and J are TRBV27 and TRBJ1-1, with 8 bases fitting TRBD1. With 6 bases clipped from V and 1 base from J, the junction kept 4 bases outside the gene matches. The CDR3 is made up of 14 amino acids. Germline CDR1 is MNHEY and CDR2 is SMNVEV (reference sequence). For the CDR3, the DNA is TGTGCCAGCAGGATCAGGGGGCGGAACACTGAAGCTTTCTTT. The encoded protein is CASRIRGRNTEAFF.

A few counts support this clonotype. The chain has TRBV20-1 and TRBJ2-2; D call uncertain. V was cut by 7 bases and J by 6 bases, with 12 bases left in between. CDR1 and CDR2 from the germline V gene are DFQATT and SNEGSKA (reference sequence). CDR3 size: 12 residues. The CDR3 here is CSVPRGPGELFF. The CDR3 DNA is TGCAGTGTCCCCCGCGGTCCCGGGGAGCTGTTTTTT.

This clonotype was picked up many times. V and J are TRBV20-1 and TRBJ2-5, with TRBD2 matching 9 bases. The CDR3 extends over 15 amino acids. V dropped 1 base and J dropped 5; count of bases not matched to a gene: 8. The germline gives CDR1 DFQATT, CDR2 SNEGSKA (reference sequence). The CDR3 DNA reads TGCAGTGCTAGAGCCCTAGCGGGGATCGGTGAGACCCAGTACTTC. It is translated as CSARALAGIGETQYF.

The sample holds many counts of this clonotype. The chain carries TRBV20-1 and TRBJ2-5; D might be TRBD1 or TRBD2, each matching 5 bases. This CDR3 region has 13 residues. Germline V gene data show CDR1 as DFQATT and CDR2 as SNEGSKA (reference sequence). Trimming stripped 5 bases from V and 2 bases from J, with 12 bases between. CDR3 residues: CSAARGSQETQYF. CDR3 DNA: TGCAGTGCTGCACGGGGCTCACAAGAGACCCAGTACTTC.